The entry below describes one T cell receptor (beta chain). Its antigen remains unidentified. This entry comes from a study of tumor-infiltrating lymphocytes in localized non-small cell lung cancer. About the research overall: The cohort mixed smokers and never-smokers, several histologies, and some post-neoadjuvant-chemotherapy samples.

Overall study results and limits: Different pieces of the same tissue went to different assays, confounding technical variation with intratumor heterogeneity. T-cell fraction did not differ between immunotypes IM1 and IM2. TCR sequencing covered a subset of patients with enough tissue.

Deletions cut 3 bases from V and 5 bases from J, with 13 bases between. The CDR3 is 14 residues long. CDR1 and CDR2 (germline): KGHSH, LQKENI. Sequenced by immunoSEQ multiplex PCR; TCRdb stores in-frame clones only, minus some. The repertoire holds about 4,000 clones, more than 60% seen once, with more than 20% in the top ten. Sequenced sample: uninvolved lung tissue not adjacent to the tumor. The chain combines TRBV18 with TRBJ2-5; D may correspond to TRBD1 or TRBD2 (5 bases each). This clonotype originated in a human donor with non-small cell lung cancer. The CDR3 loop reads CASSPGTARETQYF. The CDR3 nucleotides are TGTGCCAGCTCACCGGGGACGGCCAGGGAGACCCAGTACTTC.